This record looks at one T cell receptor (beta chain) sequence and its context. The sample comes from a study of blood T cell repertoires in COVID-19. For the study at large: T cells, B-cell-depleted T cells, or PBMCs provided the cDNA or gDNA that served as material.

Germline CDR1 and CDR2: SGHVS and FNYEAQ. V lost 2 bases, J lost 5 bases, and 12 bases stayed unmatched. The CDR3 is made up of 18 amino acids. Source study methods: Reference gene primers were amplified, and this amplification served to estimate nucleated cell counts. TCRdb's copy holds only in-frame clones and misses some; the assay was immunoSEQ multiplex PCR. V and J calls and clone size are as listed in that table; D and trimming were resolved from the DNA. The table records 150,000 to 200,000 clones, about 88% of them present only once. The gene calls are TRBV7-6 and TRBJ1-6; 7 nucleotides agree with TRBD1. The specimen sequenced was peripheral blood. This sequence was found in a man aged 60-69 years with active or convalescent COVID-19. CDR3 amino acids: CASSLIFSPGTDNSPLHF. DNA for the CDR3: TGTGCCAGCAGCTTAATCTTTTCCCCCGGGACAGATAATTCACCCCTCCACTTT.